This T cell receptor (beta chain) was found in a study of blood T cells in healthy people across ages. Germline trimming cut 6 bases from V and 4 bases from J; bases unmatched to any gene: 20. Germline loops: CDR1 SEHNR, CDR2 FQNEAQ (reference sequence). The CDR3 covers 18 residues. Using a J-beta primer mix together with a sample-barcoded 5' primer, a second PCR was run for about 6 to 11 cycles. TCRdb itself ran the 5' RACE reads through MiXCR, one entry per CDR3 protein. The sample records about 730,000 distinct CDR3 sequences, more than 40% being singletons. The chain has TRBV7-9 and TRBJ2-7; TRBD1 aligns across 8 bases. This sequence originates from an older woman in good health. The sequenced material came from blood. In DNA, the CDR3 is TGTGCCAGCAGACGTTTGACAGGGGTTCCCCTGAAGAATTACGAGCAGTACTTC. It yields the protein CASRRLTGVPLKNYEQYF.